The clone carrying this TCR beta chain turned up a few times. TCRdb itself ran the 5' RACE reads through MiXCR, one entry per CDR3 protein. Here the sample spans 82,000 or so distinct CDR3 sequences, approximately 12% being singletons. Trimming shortened V by 7 bases and J by 6 bases, and 12 bases separated the two germline ends. CDR3 length: 12 residues. Looked up from germline, CDR1 is SNHLY and CDR2 is FYNNEI. The sample comes from a study of spatial heterogeneity in lung cancer. Time point meaning: sample taken at primary tumor resection. Whole RNA from tumor, nontumor lung or frozen PBMC was sequenced unsorted.

The starting material was PBMCs, obtained at surgery. The origin of this receptor is a male donor with early-stage non-small cell lung cancer. V gene TRBV2 combines with J gene TRBJ1-2; D gene uncertain. DNA for the CDR3: TGTGCCAGCAACGAAGGTGTGGATGGCTACACCTTC. Translated: CASNEGVDGYTF. The variable domain in full, completed from reference TRBV2 and TRBJ1-2, reads EPEVTQTPSHQVTQMGQEVILRCVPISNHLYFYWYRQILGQKVEFLVSFYNNEISEKSEIFDDQFSVERPDGSNFTLKIRSTKLEDSAMYFCASNEGVDGYTFGSGTRLTVV.